Listed below are T cell receptor beta chains from one sample, sequenced in a study of vaccination and CD4 T cells after COVID-19. No antigen is known for these receptors. TCRdb processed the PCR reads anew with MiXCR; each CDR3 protein has one entry. Of over 10,000 distinct CDR3 sequences detected, around 46% appear once; the ten largest clones hold about 21%. The sample taken for sequencing was CD4+ T cells from blood, cultured in vitro. These receptors were collected from a human donor who had recovered from COVID-19. Each CDR3 is given with its conserved first and last residue. Each record gives: J gene, D gene, clone size, V gene, CDR3 DNA, CDR3 protein. The D gene is left open where the match is weak. Some rows have no size entry. The others give once, few or many, or a class for an expanded clone.

TRBJ1-5 NA NA TRBV20-1 TGCAGTGCTAGGCGGCTGAGCAATCAGCCCCAGCATTTT CSARRLSNQPQHF
TRBJ2-5 NA few TRBV6-2/TRBV6-3 TGTGCCAGCAGGGCCGTGAGTAGTCTGCAAGAGACCCAGTACTTC CASRAVSSLQETQYF
TRBJ1-6 NA NA TRBV5-1 TGCGCCAGCAGCACCGGGCCTCTTAATTCACCCCTCCACTTT CASSTGPLNSPLHF
TRBJ2-1 NA NA TRBV7-2 TGTGCCAGCAGCGGAGAAGAGGCGGGAAAGCGAGGGTTTATATCGGGGCAGTTCTTC CASSGEEAGKRGFISGQFF
TRBJ2-7 TRBD2 NA TRBV7-3 TGTGCCAGCAGCGTGATAGCGGGAGGACCCTACGAGCAGTACTTC CASSVIAGGPYEQYF
TRBJ2-1 NA medium-sized TRBV12-2 TGTGCAAGTCGCGTTCGTGGGCCGCGTTACAATGAGCAGTTCTTC CASRVRGPRYNEQFF
TRBJ2-6 NA few TRBV27 TGTGCCAGCAGGTCAGGGACGTCTGGGGCCAACGTCCTGACTTTC CASRSGTSGANVLTF
TRBJ2-1 TRBD2 few TRBV25-1 TGTGCCAGCGCAAATAGCGGGAGGAGTTTAAATGAGCAGTTCTTC CASANSGRSLNEQFF
TRBJ2-1 TRBD1 NA TRBV10-3 TGTGCCATCAGTGACCATCCCGGGACAGGGGCCTACAATGAGCAGTTCTTC CAISDHPGTGAYNEQFF
TRBJ1-5 TRBD1 NA TRBV28 TGTGCCAGCAGCCTGCCCGGGACAGGGTATCAGCCCCAGCATTTT CASSLPGTGYQPQHF